The entry below describes one TCR beta chain. TCRdb's copy holds only in-frame clones and misses some; the assay was immunoSEQ multiplex PCR. The repertoire consists of some 77,000 clones, with around 96% occurring once and the leading ten covering roughly 0.34%. The sample comes from a study of technical replicates of blood from several donors. The CDR3 has 14 amino acids. Germline V CDR1 and CDR2: SGHRS, YFSETQ. Unmatched junction bases numbered 5, after V lost 0 bases and J lost 5 bases. The receptor comes from a human donor in good health. The chain joins TRBV5-1 to TRBJ2-7, with 7 bases that match TRBD1. What was sequenced was T cells isolated from PBMCs. Written as DNA, the CDR3 is TGCGCCAGCAGCTTGGAGGGGGCAGGGAACGAGCAGTACTTC. Encoded protein: CASSLEGAGNEQYF. The complete variable domain, with remaining parts taken from reference TRBV5-1 and TRBJ2-7, reads KAGVTQTPRYLIKTRGQQVTLSCSPISGHRSVSWYQQTPGQGLQFLFEYFSETQRNKGNFPGRFSGRQFSNSRSEMNVSTLELGDSALYLCASSLEGAGNEQYFGPGTRLTVT.